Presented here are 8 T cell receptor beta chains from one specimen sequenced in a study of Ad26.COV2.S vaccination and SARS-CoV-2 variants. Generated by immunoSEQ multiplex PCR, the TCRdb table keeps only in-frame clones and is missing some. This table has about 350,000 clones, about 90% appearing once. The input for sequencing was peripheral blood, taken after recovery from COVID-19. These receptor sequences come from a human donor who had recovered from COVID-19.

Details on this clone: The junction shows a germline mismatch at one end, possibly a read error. The CDR3 spells CASSSTTGSSYNEQFF. In DNA form, the CDR3 reads TGTGCTAGCAGCTCGACAACGGGGAGCTCCTACAATGAGCAGTTCTTC. The chain joins TRBV7-7 to TRBJ2-1, with D tentatively TRBD2 (5 bases). The CDR3 is 16 amino acids. The germline V gene encodes CDR1 SSHAT and CDR2 FNYEAQ (reference sequence).

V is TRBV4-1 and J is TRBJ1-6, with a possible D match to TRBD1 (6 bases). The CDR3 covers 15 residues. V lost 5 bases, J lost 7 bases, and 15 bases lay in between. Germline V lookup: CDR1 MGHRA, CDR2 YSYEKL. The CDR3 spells CASSYPGGRNSPLHF. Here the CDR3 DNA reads TGCGCCAGCAGCTACCCGGGGGGGCGGAATTCACCCCTCCACTTT.

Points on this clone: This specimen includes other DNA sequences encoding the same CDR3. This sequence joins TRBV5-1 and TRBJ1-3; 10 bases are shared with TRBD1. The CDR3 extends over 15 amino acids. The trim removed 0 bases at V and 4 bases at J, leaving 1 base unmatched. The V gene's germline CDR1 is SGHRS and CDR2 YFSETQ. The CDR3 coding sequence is TGCGCCAGCAGCTTGGGACAGGGGGCAGGAAACACCATATATTTT. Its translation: CASSLGQGAGNTIYF.

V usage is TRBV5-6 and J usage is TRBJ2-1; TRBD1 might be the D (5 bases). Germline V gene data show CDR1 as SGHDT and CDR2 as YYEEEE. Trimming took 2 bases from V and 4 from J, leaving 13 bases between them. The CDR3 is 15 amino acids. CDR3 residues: CASSFIGAPYNEQFF. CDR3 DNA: TGTGCCAGCAGCTTCATTGGGGCGCCTTACAATGAGCAGTTCTTC.

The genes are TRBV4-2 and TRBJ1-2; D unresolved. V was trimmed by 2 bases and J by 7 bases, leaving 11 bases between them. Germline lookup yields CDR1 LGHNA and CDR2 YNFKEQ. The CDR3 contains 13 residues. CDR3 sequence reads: CASSQLEAGGYTF. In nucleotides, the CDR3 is TGTGCCAGCAGCCAATTAGAGGCGGGTGGCTACACCTTC.

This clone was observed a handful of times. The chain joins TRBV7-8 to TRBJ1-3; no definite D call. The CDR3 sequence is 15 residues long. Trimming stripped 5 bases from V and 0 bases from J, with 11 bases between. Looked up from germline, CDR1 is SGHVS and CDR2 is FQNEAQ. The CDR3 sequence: CASSPRLASGNTIYF. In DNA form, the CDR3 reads TGTGCCAGCAGCCCGAGACTGGCCTCTGGAAACACCATATATTTT.

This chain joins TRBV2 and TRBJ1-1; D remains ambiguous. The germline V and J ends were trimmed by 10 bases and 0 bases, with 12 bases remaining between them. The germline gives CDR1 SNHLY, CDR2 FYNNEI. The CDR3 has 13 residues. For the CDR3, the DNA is TGTGCCACCACGGCCCCTATGAACACTGAAGCTTTCTTT. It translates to CATTAPMNTEAFF. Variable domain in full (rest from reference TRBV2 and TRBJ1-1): EPEVTQTPSHQVTQMGQEVILRCVPISNHLYFYWYRQILGQKVEFLVSFYNNEISEKSEIFDDQFSVERPDGSNFTLKIRSTKLEDSAMYFCATTAPMNTEAFFGQGTRLTVV.

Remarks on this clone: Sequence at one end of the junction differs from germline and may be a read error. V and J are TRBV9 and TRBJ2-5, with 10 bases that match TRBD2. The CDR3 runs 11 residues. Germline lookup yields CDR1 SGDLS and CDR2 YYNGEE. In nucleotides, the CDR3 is TGTGCCAGCAGCCCTCTAGCGGGAGCGCACTTC. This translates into CASSPLAGAHF.